Sequencing of this T cell receptor beta chain was carried out in a study of T cell changes during pregnancy in multiple sclerosis. The assay was immunoSEQ multiplex PCR, and TCRdb's table has in-frame clones only and misses some. Altogether tens of thousands of clones are present, under 95% being singletons, with the ten largest covering 5% to 6%. This CDR3 is 15 amino acids long. Trimming cost V 0 bases and J 6 bases; bases outside gene matches: 6. Germline V gene data show CDR1 as SGHAT and CDR2 as FQNNGV. Material: CD8+ T cells from peripheral blood mononuclear cells, obtained in the third trimester of pregnancy. This clonotype was sampled from a female donor with multiple sclerosis, enrolled in a pregnancy study. The rearrangement uses TRBV11-2 and TRBJ2-7; 9 bases agree with TRBD2. The CDR3 DNA follows: TGTGCCAGCAGCTTAGATGGCGGGACTAGCTTCGAGCAGTACTTC. Encoded protein: CASSLDGGTSFEQYF.